This T cell receptor beta chain was captured in a study of blood T cell repertoires in COVID-19. As originally analysed: Reference gene primer amplification yielded estimated nucleated cell counts. Data came from immunoSEQ multiplex PCR; TCRdb stores just in-frame clones and leaves some out. V and J calls and clone size come straight from that table; D and trimming were deduced from the DNA. The sample has 350,000 or so clones, 65% to 90% seen once; the top ten hold roughly 4.2%. Residents of over 20 US areas, aged roughly 18 to 95 years, made up the participants. Germline V gives CDR1 MGHRA, CDR2 YSYEKL. This CDR3 contains 16 residues. The trim removed 1 base at V and 0 bases at J, leaving 3 bases unmatched. This clone was picked up one time.

The TCR was taken from a woman between 35 and 50 years old with acute COVID-19. Sequencing was performed on PBMCs or T cells enriched from blood (not recorded which). The J gene is TRBJ1-3, the V gene TRBV4-1, with TRBD1 identical over 7 bases. The chain's CDR3 is CASSQAGTVSGNTIYF. CDR3 nucleotides: TGCGCCAGCAGCCAAGCCGGGACAGTCTCTGGAAACACCATATATTTT.